This section outlines one TCR beta chain sequence together with its context. What it binds is unknown. The Oncomine TCR Beta short-read assay sequenced DNA from cultured CD4+ T cells. TCRdb re-derived calls from the PCR reads in MiXCR, one entry per CDR3 protein. The sample has some 10,000 distinct CDR3 sequences, 45% to 60% seen once; the top ten hold approximately 20%. This entry is derived from a study of vaccination and CD4 T cells after COVID-19. V lost 3 bases to trimming and J lost 5 bases, with 14 bases between them. The CDR3 consists of 14 residues. From germline, CDR1 is SGHNT and CDR2 YENEEA. Noted treatment: approximately nine-day PBMC culture with coronavirus spike peptide pools or control peptides (ViraFEST assay). Each well received fewer than 2.5 million PBMCs, cultured with around 10 IU/ml IL-2 and about 9.9 ug/ml peptide pools.

The chain is built from TRBV11-3 and TRBJ2-7; tentatively, D is TRBD1 (6 bases). This clonotype was obtained from a human donor who had recovered from COVID-19. Sequenced: CD4+ T cells from blood, cultured in vitro. The CDR3 region is CASSFPQGGDEQYF. Written as DNA, the CDR3 is TGTGCCAGCAGCTTCCCACAGGGTGGCGACGAGCAGTACTTC.